Given below is one TCR beta chain in context. Its antigen is not yet known. The record has no base qualities; no much larger clone is one base away. The data belong to a study of OX40 agonist ivuxolimab in advanced cancers. In terms of the full investigation: Ivuxolimab, which targeted the costimulatory receptor OX40 (CD134), was an agonistic, fully human IgG2 monoclonal antibody. Three dose-escalation patients achieved partial responses, one with hepatocellular carcinoma and two with cutaneous melanoma. Peripheral TCRbeta sequencing was intended to test whether TCR sequence diversity was altered and clonal T-cell expansion was caused by ivuxolimab. Of the roughly 52 patients in dose escalation, some 19 had hepatocellular carcinoma, some 15 had melanoma, 9 had renal cell carcinoma and 9 had head and neck cancer. The monotherapy dose-escalation portion (N ≈ 55 patients) of the phase I ivuxolimab trial is reported in the paper. Intravenous ivuxolimab was administered to patients every 2 weeks at six dose levels: 0.01, 0.1, 0.3, 1.5, 3 and 10 mg/kg. Prior anti-PD-1, anti-PD-L1 or anti-CTLA-4 therapy was permitted, and checkpoint inhibitors had been received by roughly 40% of dose-escalation patients. A male proportion of nearly 85% and a mean age of approximately 55 years, ranging from roughly 20 to 80, were recorded for the dose-escalation cohort.

Genomic DNA was isolated from the sorted cells so that the TCRbeta CDR3 region could be sequenced. TCRbeta CDR3 regions were sequenced using the immunoSEQ Assay. Sourced from immuneACCESS, this table was stored by TCRdb with only in-frame sequences that have V and J called. A share of the clones is absent; for the studies checked, an unresolved V gene accounts for under half, and the remainder has no known explanation. For this sample there are 17,000 or so clones; more than 80% appear just once. Roughly 15% of the sample is held by the ten biggest clonotypes. General study outcomes and caveats: The antigen specificity of the clonally expanded peripheral T cells was not determined. After ivuxolimab, CD8+ T cells had more expanded clones than CD4+ T cells on average. Partial responders in the 0.1-3.0 mg/kg groups had among the lowest normalized peripheral clonal expansion, especially among CD8+ T cells. Low levels of normalized T-cell clonal expansion were also seen in some patients who did not respond. Clonal expansion of both CD4+ and CD8+ blood T cells was observed from baseline to week 6 at doses 0.1 to 3.0 mg/kg.

Patients with autoimmune disease history or receiving systemic immunosuppression were excluded from the trial. Peripheral blood for TCR sequencing was drawn from every dose cohort at baseline, at cycle 4 day 1 and at cycle 7 day 1. Samples came from an open-label, multicenter, first-in-human phase I dose-escalation trial of ivuxolimab. The trial enrolled adults with locally advanced or metastatic head and neck squamous cell, hepatocellular, melanoma or renal cell carcinoma. Before TCR sequencing, CD4+ T cells and CD8+ T cells were sorted from peripheral blood as separate populations. The CDR3 runs 17 amino acids, cysteine and phenylalanine included. Just CDR3 DNA is preserved here, 51 bases in frame from base 1. Taken from the germline V gene, the CDR1 and CDR2 loops are SGHTS and YDEGEE. V is shortened by 7 bases, J by 2 bases, and the region joining them spans 22 bases.

This receptor was identified in an adult with an advanced solid tumor such as melanoma, head and neck, liver or kidney cancer. Recombination linked TRBV5-8 to TRBJ1-5; TRBD1 is a possible D gene, resting on 5 matching bases. This specimen consisted of CD4+ or CD8+ T cells sorted from blood, obtained in a trial of the OX40 agonist ivuxolimab. At the DNA level, the sequence is TGTGCCAGCGTCAGGGCCCCCTTCAAGAGGGGCAATCAGCCCCAGCATTTT. The resulting protein is CASVRAPFKRGNQPQHF. The CDR3, completed at both ends by the reference TRBV5-8 and TRBJ1-5 genes, gives the full variable domain EAGVTQSPTHLIKTRGQQATLRCSPISGHTSVYWYQQALGLGLQFLLWYDEGEERNRGNFPPRFSGRQFPNYSSELNVNALELEDSALYLCASVRAPFKRGNQPQHFGDGTRLSIL.